One and the same sample provided the 8 T cell receptor beta chains below, sequenced in a study of identical twins. TCRdb analysed the 5' RACE reads with MiXCR anew, one entry per CDR3 protein. Of about 790,000 distinct CDR3 sequences listed, roughly 20% are singletons. These data were likewise used in another study, on T cells expressing NK-cell markers.

Sequenced material: PBMCs. These receptors were obtained from a woman aged 18-29 years in good health.

The V and J genes are TRBV14 and TRBJ2-1, with 11 bases identical to TRBD2. CDR1 is SGHDN, CDR2 FVKESK, per germline. The junction had 5 bases not matched to a gene; V was cut back by 1 base and J by 9 bases. The CDR3 consists of 15 residues. The CDR3 loop is CASSQVLLAGAEQFF. The CDR3 DNA reads TGTGCCAGCAGCCAAGTTTTACTAGCGGGAGCTGAGCAGTTCTTC.

This clonotype was counted a few times. V gene TRBV5-1 combines with J gene TRBJ1-6; D is possibly TRBD1 (5 bases). This CDR3 has 16 residues. V was clipped by 5 bases and J by 0 bases, with 12 bases between them. In germline, CDR1 is SGHRS, CDR2 YFSETQ. CDR3 nucleotides: TGCGCCAGCAGTTTAACAGGAAGCTCCTATAATTCACCCCTCCACTTT. Its translation: CASSLTGSSYNSPLHF.

This clonotype has just a few counts. The chain links TRBV10-3 to TRBJ1-1; TRBD1 matches at 7 bases. The CDR3 is 15 amino acids. CDR1 is ENHRY and CDR2 is SYGVKD in the germline V gene. J lost 4 bases, V lost 3 bases, and 8 bases had no gene match. CDR3 protein: CAISDNRGSGTEAFF. CDR3 DNA sequence: TGTGCCATCAGTGACAACAGGGGTAGTGGCACTGAAGCTTTCTTT.

V gene TRBV12-3 or TRBV12-4 combines with J gene TRBJ2-3, with 7 bases that match TRBD1. This CDR3 is 15 amino acids long. V trimming: 10 bases; J trimming: 6 bases; junction bases outside the gene matches: 16. The DNA of the CDR3 is TGTGCCAAACTTATGGGACAGTCCCTCGCGGATACGCAGTATTTT. It is translated as CAKLMGQSLADTQYF.

This clonotype was seen a handful of times. The chain links TRBV7-9 to TRBJ2-2; 7 bases align to TRBD2. V lost 5 bases, J lost 5 bases, and 11 bases stayed unmatched. The CDR3 is made up of 16 amino acids. Germline CDR1 SEHNR, CDR2 FQNEAQ (reference sequence). The CDR3 nucleotides read TGTGCCAGCAGCACGCCCGGGGAGGGGCTAACCGGGGAGCTGTTTTTT. Amino acid sequence: CASSTPGEGLTGELFF.

In its sample, this clonotype was seen a few times. The chain links TRBV12-3 or TRBV12-4 to TRBJ2-4, with D hard to call. The CDR3 extends over 11 amino acids. The V gene lost 7 bases and the J gene lost 15 bases, with 16 bases spanning the gap. The CDR3 loop is CASTAGALWYF. In nucleotides, the CDR3 is TGTGCCAGCACGGCCGGAGCTCTGTGGTACTTC.

This clonotype was detected a few times. This sequence joins TRBV6-5 and TRBJ1-1, with D perhaps matching TRBD1 (5 bases). The length of the CDR3 is 14 residues. V shed 4 bases and J shed 4 bases, with 13 bases lying between them. The germline CDR1 and CDR2 sequences are MNHEY and SVGAGI. The CDR3 here is CASSFDSYSTEAFF. The CDR3 bases are TGTGCCAGCAGTTTTGACAGTTACTCCACTGAAGCTTTCTTT.

This clonotype has a count of ten or more. This chain links TRBV7-3 with TRBJ2-2; unclear D gene. V lost 2 bases, J lost 5 bases, and 6 bases lay in between. There are 13 residues in the CDR3. CDR1 is SGHTA, CDR2 FQGTGA, per germline. CDR3 residues: CASSLLGTGELFF. In DNA form, the CDR3 reads TGTGCCAGCAGCTTACTGGGAACCGGGGAGCTGTTTTTT.